This T cell receptor beta chain was recovered during a study of neurological immune-mediated disorders. The cDNA was produced through 5'RACE with 10-nucleotide random UMIs. One entry per CDR3 protein results from TCRdb running MiXCR on the 5' RACE reads. Here the sample spans 35,000 or so distinct CDR3 sequences, about a tenth being singletons. V lost 0 bases and J 5 bases, leaving 8 bases between the germline ends. Germline lookup yields CDR1 SGHDN and CDR2 FVKESK. The CDR3 spans 13 residues. This clonotype has ten or more counts. The unsorted libraries were made from 2 million PBMCs kept at -80 C. The TCR sequence derives from a woman between 25 and 40 years old with HTLV-1-associated myelopathy (HAM/TSP). The sample taken for sequencing was PBMCs. This chain joins TRBV14 and TRBJ2-7; D unclear. In nucleotides, the CDR3 is TGTGCCAGCAGCCAAGAAATAACCCACGAGCAGTACTTC. This translates into CASSQEITHEQYF.